These 25 T cell receptor beta chains were sequenced from one sample in a study of T cells in tuberculosis. TCRdb's table, derived via immunoSEQ multiplex PCR, lists solely in-frame clones and lacks some. The sample holds roughly 35,000 clones, roughly 90% seen once. Sequenced: PBMCs. Receptor source: a donor between 10 and 29 years old with latent tuberculosis or without tuberculosis infection.

The rearrangement joins TRBV10-1 to TRBJ2-2; 7 nucleotides match TRBD1. Germline-derived CDR1 and CDR2 are WNHNN and SYGVQD (reference sequence). This CDR3 region has 14 residues. V was pared by 4 bases and J by 6 bases, with 5 bases of the junction left unmatched. The CDR3 coding sequence is TGCGCCAGCAGTGGGAGCCAGGGGGCCGGGGAGCTGTTTTTT. Encoded protein: CASSGSQGAGELFF.

The V gene is TRBV28, the J gene TRBJ2-5; 8 nucleotides line up with TRBD1. CDR3 length: 14 amino acids. The junction had 3 bases not matched to a gene; V was cut back by 3 bases and J by 3 bases. Germline-derived CDR1 and CDR2 are MDHEN and SYDVKM. CDR3 loop: CASSLQGAEETQYF. The CDR3, as DNA: TGTGCCAGCAGTTTGCAGGGGGCCGAAGAGACCCAGTACTTC.

This chain links TRBV30 with TRBJ2-1, with TRBD2 identical over 12 bases. The trim removed 0 bases at V and 7 bases at J, leaving 4 bases unmatched. CDR3 size: 15 residues. Germline V lookup: CDR1 GTSNPN, CDR2 SVGIG (reference sequence). Here the CDR3 reads CAWSVRLAGVNEQFF. The CDR3 bases are TGTGCCTGGAGTGTAAGACTAGCGGGGGTAAATGAGCAGTTCTTC.

The V gene is TRBV4-3, the J gene TRBJ1-1; 7 bases line up with TRBD1. CDR3 size: 15 residues. V lost 3 bases, J lost 0 bases, and 4 bases stayed unmatched. Germline assignment: CDR1 LGHNA and CDR2 YSLEER. The CDR3 region has the DNA TGCGCCAGCAGCCATGTACAGGGGATGAACACTGAAGCTTTCTTT. Its protein is CASSHVQGMNTEAFF.

The chain has TRBV18 and TRBJ1-1; D gene unclear. The germline V gene encodes CDR1 KGHSH and CDR2 LQKENI. The CDR3 extends over 14 amino acids. Trimming shortened V by 6 bases and J by 4 bases, and 15 bases separated the two germline ends. CDR3 sequence: CASSDITSSTEAFF. In nucleotides, the CDR3 is TGTGCCAGCTCCGACATCACTTCGAGCACTGAAGCTTTCTTT.

The chain carries TRBV9 and TRBJ2-5, with a tentative D call TRBD2 (6 bases). The CDR3 is made up of 14 amino acids. Per the germline V gene, CDR1 is SGDLS and CDR2 is YYNGEE. The V gene lost 4 bases and the J gene lost 6 bases, with 16 bases spanning the gap. CDR3 sequence: CASSNGGYGKTQYF. The CDR3, as DNA: TGTGCCAGCAGCAACGGAGGGTACGGGAAGACCCAGTACTTC.

This clone was counted a few times. This chain connects TRBV7-3 to TRBJ1-3; D ambiguous. The V and J ends lost 5 bases and 0 bases respectively, with 5 bases between them. Per the germline V gene, CDR1 is SGHTA and CDR2 is FQGTGA. The CDR3 sequence is 13 residues long. CDR3 loop: CASSPNSGNTIYF. CDR3 nucleotides: TGTGCCAGCAGCCCAAACTCTGGAAACACCATATATTTT.

This chain links TRBV7-9 with TRBJ1-2, with 11 nucleotides matching TRBD1. The CDR3 loop spans 14 amino acids. V was pared by 5 bases and J by 3 bases, with 2 bases of the junction left unmatched. Looked up from germline, CDR1 is SEHNR and CDR2 is FQNEAQ (reference sequence). CDR3 in amino acids: CASSGTGGHYGYTF. The CDR3 nucleotides are TGTGCCAGCAGCGGGACAGGGGGGCACTATGGCTACACCTTC.

V is TRBV27 and J is TRBJ1-5; 7 bases fit TRBD1. V gave up 4 bases and J gave up 0 bases; unmatched junction bases: 9. Germline-derived CDR1 and CDR2 are MNHEY and SMNVEV (reference sequence). The CDR3 extends over 17 amino acids. The CDR3 region is CASSSLGQIYSNQPQHF. CDR3 in DNA: TGTGCCAGCAGTTCGTTGGGACAGATCTATAGCAATCAGCCCCAGCATTTT.

The V and J genes are TRBV28 and TRBJ2-7; 8 nucleotides line up with TRBD1. CDR1 is MDHEN, CDR2 SYDVKM, per germline. The CDR3 consists of 17 residues. The V gene end was trimmed by 8 bases and the J gene end by 7 bases; junction bases not matched to a gene: 22. CDR3 coding DNA: TGTGCCAGCTTGAGTGGTCGCGGACAGGGCTTTGGGAGGGAGCAGTACTTC. It specifies CASLSGRGQGFGREQYF.

The chain joins TRBV28 to TRBJ2-7; 8 positions agree with TRBD1. The germline gives CDR1 MDHEN, CDR2 SYDVKM. Losses at the gene ends were 6 bases for V and 3 bases for J; bases not matched to a gene: 7. The CDR3 is made up of 14 amino acids. The CDR3 loop reads CASRPGTGHYEQYF. The CDR3 nucleotides are TGTGCCAGCAGGCCCGGGACAGGACACTACGAGCAGTACTTC. Combining the CDR3 with reference TRBV28 and TRBJ2-7 gives the whole variable domain DVKVTQSSRYLVKRTGEKVFLECVQDMDHENMFWYRQDPGLGLRLIYFSYDVKMKEKGDIPEGYSVSREKKERFSLILESASTNQTSMYLCASRPGTGHYEQYFGPGTRLTVT.

This chain uses TRBV5-1 with TRBJ2-2; D perhaps matches TRBD2 (6 bases). Germline V gene lookup returns CDR1 SGHRS and CDR2 YFSETQ. Trimming removed 4 bases from V and 3 bases from J, with 16 bases in between. The CDR3 totals 16 residues. The chain's CDR3 is CASSNAGRADTGELFF. The CDR3 coding sequence is TGCGCCAGCAGCAATGCGGGACGAGCGGACACCGGGGAGCTGTTTTTT.

The chain links TRBV30 to TRBJ1-5; possibly TRBD1 for D (6 bases). V was shortened by 5 bases and J by 1 base, with 18 bases between the two germline ends. This CDR3 has 16 amino acids. Germline CDR1 is GTSNPN and CDR2 is SVGIG (reference sequence). The CDR3 loop reads CAWGQFPGGSNQPQHF. In DNA form, the CDR3 reads TGTGCCTGGGGACAGTTCCCCGGGGGGAGCAATCAGCCCCAGCATTTT.

V usage is TRBV9 and J usage is TRBJ1-5; 8 nucleotides match TRBD1. The CDR3 totals 14 residues. Germline values: CDR1 SGDLS, CDR2 YYNGEE. The trim removed 3 bases at V and 7 bases at J, leaving 6 bases unmatched. CDR3: CASSATGGSQPQHF. Written as DNA, the CDR3 is TGTGCCAGCAGCGCTACAGGGGGTTCACAGCCCCAGCATTTT.

The chain couples TRBV27 to TRBJ2-7; D might be TRBD1 (6 bases). V lost 0 bases and J lost 3, with 12 bases in between. CDR3 size: 15 residues. The V gene's germline CDR1 is MNHEY and CDR2 SMNVEV (reference sequence). The CDR3 here is CASSLSSGVSYEQYF. The CDR3 DNA reads as TGTGCCAGCAGTTTATCGTCAGGGGTGAGCTACGAGCAGTACTTC.

The CDR3 DNA follows: TGTGCCAGTAGTATAGACGACATACCGGGGTCTGAAGCTTTCTTT. It translates to CASSIDDIPGSEAFF. This chain joins TRBV19 and TRBJ1-1; the D is unclear. CDR3 length: 15 residues. The germline V and J ends were trimmed by 0 bases and 6 bases, with 14 bases remaining between them. The germline gives CDR1 LNHDA, CDR2 SQIVND (reference sequence). Variable domain in full (rest from reference TRBV19 and TRBJ1-1): DGGITQSPKYLFRKEGQNVTLSCEQNLNHDAMYWYRQDPGQGLRLIYYSQIVNDFQKGDIAEGYSVSREKKESFPLTVTSAQKNPTAFYLCASSIDDIPGSEAFFGQGTRLTVV.

The V gene is TRBV19, the J gene TRBJ2-3, with 7 bases matching TRBD2. The V and J ends lost 1 base and 2 bases, in that order; junction bases with no gene match: 12. Germline V gives CDR1 LNHDA, CDR2 SQIVND (reference sequence). The CDR3 loop spans 18 amino acids. The CDR3 DNA is TGTGCCAGTAGTATAGCATGGGGTCTAGCGGACTTCACAGATACGCAGTATTTT. Translated, it gives CASSIAWGLADFTDTQYF.

The chain is built from TRBV15 and TRBJ2-5, with a possible D match to TRBD2 (5 bases). Trimming removed 0 bases from V and 4 bases from J, with 18 bases in between. CDR3 size: 17 residues. Germline CDR1 LNHNV, CDR2 YYDKDF (reference sequence). The CDR3 protein is CATSREFFGKRGETQYF. DNA of the CDR3: TGTGCCACCAGCAGAGAGTTTTTCGGGAAACGCGGAGAGACCCAGTACTTC.

The chain recombines TRBV30 with TRBJ1-6; no reliable D call. V was shortened by 2 bases and J by 7 bases, with 9 bases between the two germline ends. Germline V lookup: CDR1 GTSNPN, CDR2 SVGIG (reference sequence). The CDR3 consists of 13 residues. CDR3 nucleotide sequence: TGTGCCTGGAGTTACGACTCAAATTCACCCCTCCACTTT. Its protein product is CAWSYDSNSPLHF.

The V call is TRBV7-2, the J call TRBJ2-3; tentatively, D is TRBD2 (5 bases). V lost 2 bases and J 0 bases, leaving 9 bases between the germline ends. The CDR3 has 15 amino acids. Per germline, CDR1 SGHTA and CDR2 FQGNSA. In DNA, the CDR3 is TGTGCCAGCAGCTTACGACTACCTAGCACAGATACGCAGTATTTT. Protein: CASSLRLPSTDTQYF.

The chain is built from TRBV5-1 and TRBJ2-3; the match to TRBD1 covers 7 bases. Trimming took 4 bases from V and 2 from J; bases not matched to a gene: 4. There are 14 residues in the CDR3. Germline CDR1 reads SGHRS; CDR2 reads YFSETQ. The CDR3 DNA sequence: TGCGCCAGCAGCCGGGACAGTTACACAGATACGCAGTATTTT. Its translation: CASSRDSYTDTQYF. The entire variable domain, with the rest obtained from reference TRBV5-1 and TRBJ2-3, is as follows: KAGVTQTPRYLIKTRGQQVTLSCSPISGHRSVSWYQQTPGQGLQFLFEYFSETQRNKGNFPGRFSGRQFSNSRSEMNVSTLELGDSALYLCASSRDSYTDTQYFGPGTRLTVL.

V usage is TRBV5-1 and J usage is TRBJ2-7; 7 positions match TRBD1. The V segment lost 2 bases and the J segment 5 bases; nucleotides outside the gene matches: 7. This CDR3 comprises 14 residues. The germline gives CDR1 SGHRS, CDR2 YFSETQ. CDR3 residues: CASSLRFGQDEQYF. The CDR3 region has the DNA TGCGCCAGCAGCTTAAGATTCGGACAGGACGAGCAGTACTTC.

The J gene is TRBJ2-7, the V gene TRBV7-2, with 8 nucleotides matching TRBD1. V lost 5 bases to trimming and J lost 2 bases; unmatched junction nucleotides: 11. The CDR3 sequence is 16 residues long. Germline V CDR1 and CDR2: SGHTA, FQGNSA. CDR3 nucleotides: TGTGCCAGCAGCGCCCAGGGGGCAAGTTCTACCTACGAGCAGTACTTC. Translation: CASSAQGASSTYEQYF. Full variable domain (outside the CDR3, taken from reference TRBV7-2 and TRBJ2-7): GAGVSQSPSNKVTEKGKDVELRCDPISGHTALYWYRQSLGQGLEFLIYFQGNSAPDKSGLPSDRFSAERTGGSVSTLTIQRTQQEDSAVYLCASSAQGASSTYEQYFGPGTRLTVT.

This rearrangement joins TRBV7-2 to TRBJ1-1; TRBD1 might be the D (5 bases). Germline lookup yields CDR1 SGHTA and CDR2 FQGNSA. Between the trimmed V and J ends, which lost 5 bases and 3 bases, there was a span of 22 bases. This CDR3 is built from 17 residues. The DNA of the CDR3 is TGTGCCAGCAGCCAAATGCTGTGGAGTAGGGGATACACTGAAGCTTTCTTT. Its protein product is CASSQMLWSRGYTEAFF.

This clone was observed a few times. The chain couples TRBV28 to TRBJ2-2, with a tentative D call TRBD1 (5 bases). The CDR3 is 12 residues long. Trimming pared 2 bases from V and 8 bases from J, leaving 6 bases between. Germline assignment: CDR1 MDHEN and CDR2 SYDVKM. The CDR3 DNA follows: TGTGCCAGCAGTTTAGGGGCTGGGGAGCTGTTTTTT. Translation gives CASSLGAGELFF.